The 12 T cell receptor beta chains below come from one sample, sequenced in a study (dated by TCRdb to between 2014 and 2016). Cells that were CD4+CD25+CD127-/low were isolated as Tregs. Receptor amplification or capture employed 5' RACE. Sequenced on an Illumina MiSeq. TCRdb trimmed public reads at Q25 via fastp, called clones via MiXCR and kept in-frame beta chains. Here each entry gathers all rows of one CDR3 protein and keeps the most common genes and DNA. This sample is represented by fewer than 75,000 distinct CDR3 sequences; approximately 26% of them were singletons. Of the sample, 2% to 2.5% is held by the ten largest clones. The sequencing sample was made of tumor-infiltrating Tregs sorted from the breast tumor. The receptors originated from a female donor with breast cancer.

The chain employs TRBV2 and TRBJ2-1; 11 nucleotides agree with TRBD2. Germline CDR1 SNHLY, CDR2 FYNNEI. The length of the CDR3 is 15 residues. The trim removed 6 bases at V and 4 bases at J, leaving 5 bases unmatched. In nucleotides, the CDR3 is TGTGCCAGCAGATCCGGGACTAGCGGTTACAATGAGCAGTTCTTC. This encodes CASRSGTSGYNEQFF. Based on the CDR3 plus reference TRBV2 and TRBJ2-1, the full variable domain is EPEVTQTPSHQVTQMGQEVILRCVPISNHLYFYWYRQILGQKVEFLVSFYNNEISEKSEIFDDQFSVERPDGSNFTLKIRSTKLEDSAMYFCASRSGTSGYNEQFFGPGTRLTVL.

This clonotype has just a few counts. The chain has TRBV5-1 and TRBJ2-1, with D maybe TRBD1 (6 bases). CDR3 size: 14 residues. Trimming pared 4 bases from V and 5 bases from J, leaving 13 bases between. From germline, CDR1 is SGHRS and CDR2 YFSETQ. The CDR3 protein is CASSRTDTHNEQFF. The CDR3 DNA follows: TGCGCCAGCAGCAGGACAGACACGCACAATGAGCAGTTCTTC.

This clonotype was detected only a few times. The V gene is TRBV6-2 or TRBV6-3, the J gene TRBJ2-7; D remains unclear. This CDR3 spans 11 amino acids. Between the trimmed V and J ends, which lost 4 bases and 6 bases, there was a span of 7 bases. Germline-derived CDR1 and CDR2 are MNHEY and SVGEGT. The CDR3 bases are TGTGCCAGCAGTTTCGTTGGCGAGCAGTACTTC. This sequence encodes CASSFVGEQYF.

In this sample, this clonotype turned up a few times. The CDR3 spells CASSVGSEEGYTF. The CDR3 nucleotides read TGTGCCAGCAGCGTAGGGTCCGAGGAGGGCTACACCTTC. This chain links TRBV9 with TRBJ1-2; D ambiguous. Germline V gene sequence: CDR1 SGDLS, CDR2 YYNGEE. V lost 0 bases, J lost 8 bases, and 11 bases lay in between. The CDR3 covers 13 residues.

This clonotype has only a few counts. The chain links TRBV5-1 to TRBJ2-7; maybe TRBD1 (6 bases). Germline V lookup: CDR1 SGHRS, CDR2 YFSETQ. The CDR3 is 16 amino acids. V was cut by 4 bases and J by 6 bases, with 23 bases left in between. The CDR3 DNA reads as TGCGCCAGCAGCCAACCCCCCGGACAGTATGGGCGCGAGCAGTACTTC. It specifies CASSQPPGQYGREQYF.

This clonotype was recorded many times. The rearrangement uses TRBV10-3 and TRBJ2-1; 8 nucleotides line up with TRBD1. The germline gives CDR1 ENHRY, CDR2 SYGVKD. J gave up 0 bases and V 6 bases, and 4 bases lay outside the gene matches. CDR3 length: 15 amino acids. CDR3 in DNA: TGTGCCATCAGGGCCGGGACAGGCTCCTACAATGAGCAGTTCTTC. It is translated as CAIRAGTGSYNEQFF.

The gene calls are TRBV5-3 and TRBJ1-6; D remains unclear. TRBV5-3 is annotated as an ORF whose role is uncertain. V was pared by 0 bases and J by 5 bases, with 12 bases between. This CDR3 region has 16 residues. CDR3 coding DNA: TGTGCCAGAAGCTTGGTATTGTCAAATCATAATTCACCCCTCCACTTT. As protein: CARSLVLSNHNSPLHF.

The chain couples TRBV6-2 or TRBV6-3 to TRBJ2-3, with D tentatively TRBD1 (5 bases). This CDR3 spans 17 amino acids. V shed 6 bases and J shed 4 bases, with 23 bases lying between them. Germline CDR1 reads MNHEY; CDR2 reads SVGEGT. DNA for the CDR3: TGTGCCAGCAGACCCCACGCAAGAAGGGGTCACGCAGATACGCAGTATTTT. It yields the protein CASRPHARRGHADTQYF.

The rearrangement links TRBV5-1 to TRBJ2-3; D possibly corresponds to TRBD2 (5 bases). Trimming removed 0 bases from V and 5 bases from J, with 13 bases in between. CDR1 is SGHRS, CDR2 YFSETQ, per germline. This CDR3 spans 15 amino acids. The CDR3: CASSLERSGIDTQYF. CDR3 in DNA: TGCGCCAGCAGCTTGGAGCGGAGTGGGATAGATACGCAGTATTTT.

V and J are TRBV5-1 and TRBJ1-2; D ambiguous. The CDR3 contains 13 residues. Looked up from germline, CDR1 is SGHRS and CDR2 is YFSETQ. With 0 bases removed from V and 4 bases from J, the gap between germline ends came to 7 bases. CDR3 in DNA: TGCGCCAGCAGCTTGGGGACCGCCTATGGCTACACCTTC. Protein product: CASSLGTAYGYTF.

This sequence joins TRBV7-9 and TRBJ2-5; 7 positions match TRBD1. V dropped 5 bases and J dropped 4; count of bases not matched to a gene: 4. Germline CDR1 reads SEHNR; CDR2 reads FQNEAQ (reference sequence). The CDR3 consists of 13 residues. CDR3 in amino acids: CASSVTGLETQYF. DNA for the CDR3: TGTGCCAGCAGCGTGACAGGGCTAGAGACCCAGTACTTC.

On this clonotype: A clone one base away is much larger, so this may be a read error. The chain couples TRBV6-6 to TRBJ2-7; TRBD1 agrees at 7 bases. The V gene end was trimmed by 6 bases and the J gene end by 2 bases; junction bases not matched to a gene: 4. Germline V gene lookup returns CDR1 MNHNY and CDR2 SVGAGI (reference sequence). The CDR3 totals 13 residues. CDR3 residues: CASSRTGTYEQYF. As DNA, the CDR3 is TGTGCCAGCAGCCGGACAGGAACCTACGAGCAGTACTTC.